This TCR beta chain was recovered during a study of cytomegalovirus exposure and HLA in healthy donors. V lost 3 bases, J lost 3 bases, and 8 bases stayed unmatched. From germline, CDR1 is MNHNS and CDR2 SASEGT. The CDR3 is 17 residues long. Measured with immunoSEQ multiplex PCR; TCRdb has only the in-frame clones, and not every one. Seen here are under 250,000 clones, 83% observed once, and the top ten hold roughly 5.5%. A note on this clone: Its antigen is currently unknown.

Study results and caveats: Cytomegalovirus status was reportedly diagnosed by the classifier with high sensitivity and specificity. Some public TCRs appeared in many individuals, while most sequences were rare.

The TCR was taken from a woman between 18 and 30 years old in good health and CMV-seronegative. Material for sequencing was PBMCs. The chain is built from TRBV6-1 and TRBJ1-2, with 12 nucleotides matching TRBD1. Here the CDR3 reads CASSERGDRGRDYGYTF. The DNA for the CDR3 is TGTGCCAGCAGTGAGAGGGGGGACAGGGGGCGGGACTATGGCTACACCTTC.